This T cell receptor beta chain appears in the sequencing data of a study of beta chain features in type 1 diabetes. Regarding the study as a whole: Among all four CD4+ subsets, Type 1 diabetes patients had TCRB CDR3s that were moderately but significantly shorter. In these data, an HLA type influence on TCRB rearrangement remained unresolved.

The J segment lost 4 bases and the V segment lost 6 bases, leaving 4 bases of the junction unmatched. Germline assignment: CDR1 MNHNY and CDR2 SVGAGI (reference sequence). There are 13 residues in the CDR3. Only a few counts were recorded for this clone. Its specificity is unknown. TCRB transcripts that were expressed got sequenced, as all of the isolated RNA had been reverse transcribed. Assay used: immunoSEQ multiplex PCR; TCRdb lists only in-frame clones, some missing. The profile shows about 260,000 clones, roughly 20% of them singletons. The chain carries TRBV6-6 and TRBJ1-2; 8 positions agree with TRBD1. The sample taken for sequencing was naive CD4+ T cells from blood. This TCR was sampled from a woman aged 35 to 49 with type 1 diabetes. This CDR3 is CASSLGTGYGYTF. DNA of the CDR3: TGTGCCAGCAGCCTCGGGACAGGCTATGGCTACACCTTC.